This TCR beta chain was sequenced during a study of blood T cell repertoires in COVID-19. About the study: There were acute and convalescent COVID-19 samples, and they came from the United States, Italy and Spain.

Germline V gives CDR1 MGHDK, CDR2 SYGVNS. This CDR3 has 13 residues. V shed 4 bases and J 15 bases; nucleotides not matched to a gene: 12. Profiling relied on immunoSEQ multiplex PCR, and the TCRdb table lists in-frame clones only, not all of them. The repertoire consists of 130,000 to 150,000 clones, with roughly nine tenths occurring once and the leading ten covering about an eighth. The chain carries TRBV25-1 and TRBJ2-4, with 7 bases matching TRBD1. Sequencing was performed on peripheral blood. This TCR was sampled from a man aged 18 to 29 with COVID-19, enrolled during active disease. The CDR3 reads CASSARQGGKSYF. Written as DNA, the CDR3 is TGTGCCAGCAGTGCCCGACAGGGTGGCAAATCGTACTTC.